These 10 T cell receptor beta chains originate from one sample sequenced in a study of shared clonotypes between healthy human individuals. Some clones are missing from TCRdb's copy, which holds only in-frame ones; the method was immunoSEQ multiplex PCR. Of roughly 1,500,000 clones listed, approximately 98.5% are singletons. The sequencing input was naive CD4+ T cells sorted from blood. Subset denoted: CD45RA+ positively selected. The receptors stem from a man aged 25 to 40 in good health.

The chain joins TRBV11-2 to TRBJ2-7, with 11 bases aligning to TRBD1. This CDR3 comprises 16 residues. Trimming took 5 bases from V and 4 from J; bases not matched to a gene: 10. The germline CDR1 and CDR2 sequences are SGHAT and FQNNGV. For the CDR3, the DNA is TGTGCCAGCAGCCGAACGGGACAGGGGGAATTATACGAGCAGTACTTC. Its protein product is CASSRTGQGELYEQYF.

The chain carries TRBV18 and TRBJ1-2; TRBD1 matches 9 bases. The CDR3 spans 18 residues. Germline V CDR1 and CDR2: KGHSH, LQKENI. V lost 3 bases to trimming and J lost 2 bases; unmatched junction nucleotides: 13. The CDR3 DNA reads TGTGCCAGCTCACCCCTATCCGATCCAGGACAGGGGAACTATGGCTACACCTTC. Translation gives CASSPLSDPGQGNYGYTF. Together with reference TRBV18 and TRBJ1-2, the CDR3 gives the full variable domain: NAGVMQNPRHLVRRRGQEARLRCSPMKGHSHVYWYRQLPEEGLKFMVYLQKENIIDESGMPKERFSAEFPKEGPSILRIQQVVRGDSAAYFCASSPLSDPGQGNYGYTFGSGTRLTVV.

This chain uses TRBV11-2 with TRBJ2-3; unclear D gene. V was clipped by 5 bases and J by 4 bases, with 7 bases between them. Germline V gene data show CDR1 as SGHAT and CDR2 as FQNNGV. CDR3 length equals 12 residues. CDR3 region: CASSTTSDTQYF. CDR3 DNA sequence: TGTGCCAGCAGCACTACTTCAGATACGCAGTATTTT.

V and J are TRBV6-1 and TRBJ1-5; D possibly corresponds to TRBD1 (5 bases). With 4 bases removed from V and 7 bases from J, the gap between germline ends came to 26 bases. Per germline, CDR1 MNHNS and CDR2 SASEGT. This CDR3 is built from 18 residues. The CDR3 spells CASSAQTVAWGREQPQHF. In nucleotides, the CDR3 is TGTGCCAGCAGTGCGCAGACAGTTGCGTGGGGACGGGAACAGCCCCAGCATTTT.

The chain combines TRBV21-1 with TRBJ2-7; the table names TRBD1, a call not compared with the DNA. TRBV21-1 is given as a pseudogene. The CDR3 has 20 residues. The CDR3 coding sequence is TGTGCCAGCAGCACGGGCCCGAGACAGGGGGAATATACGATGAACTACGAGCAGTACTTC. Its translation: CASSTGPRQGEYTMNYEQYF.

This clone was observed a single time. This chain uses TRBV4-1 with TRBJ2-7; 14 nucleotides align to TRBD2. With V trimmed by 1 base and J by 4 bases, 6 bases remained unmatched. Germline V gives CDR1 MGHRA, CDR2 YSYEKL. The CDR3 totals 17 residues. The CDR3 bases are TGCGCCAGCAGCCAAGGGGTCCGGACTAGCGGGAGGTACGAGCAGTACTTC. This translates into CASSQGVRTSGRYEQYF.

V is TRBV2 and J is TRBJ2-5; D may correspond to TRBD1 or TRBD2 (5 bases each). Per the germline V gene, CDR1 is SNHLY and CDR2 is FYNNEI. CDR3 length equals 15 residues. Between the trimmed V and J ends, which lost 6 bases and 2 bases, there was a span of 16 bases. CDR3 amino acids: CASSLSLGRQETQYF. The CDR3, as DNA: TGTGCCAGCAGCCTATCCCTGGGACGGCAAGAGACCCAGTACTTC.

The V gene is TRBV27, the J gene TRBJ2-7; D is undetermined. V shed 4 bases and J shed 4 bases, with 14 bases lying between them. This CDR3 region has 14 residues. The germline gives CDR1 MNHEY, CDR2 SMNVEV (reference sequence). The CDR3 reads CASSSRARRYEQYF. The CDR3 region has the DNA TGTGCCAGCAGTTCCCGGGCCCGTAGGTACGAGCAGTACTTC.

This clone was detected once. The chain links TRBV28 to TRBJ1-1; D call uncertain. The germline gives CDR1 MDHEN, CDR2 SYDVKM. The CDR3 has 12 amino acids. The V gene lost 1 base and the J gene lost 7 bases, with 7 bases spanning the gap. The CDR3 region is CASSLLQREAFF. The CDR3, as DNA: TGTGCCAGCAGTTTATTGCAGCGTGAAGCTTTCTTT.

Notes on this clone: The sample carries other DNA sequences with the same CDR3. The chain is built from TRBV18 and TRBJ2-1; 9 positions agree with TRBD2. Germline V lookup: CDR1 KGHSH, CDR2 LQKENI. This CDR3 is built from 15 residues. V was clipped by 6 bases and J by 2 bases; unmatched bases: 5. CDR3 sequence: CASSPTSGAYNEQFF. CDR3 in DNA: TGTGCCAGCTCCCCGACTAGCGGAGCCTACAATGAGCAGTTCTTC.